The 14 T cell receptor beta chains reported below all come from one sample, sequenced in a study of blood T cell repertoires in COVID-19. Only in-frame clones appear in the TCRdb table, and some are missing; sequencing was by immunoSEQ multiplex PCR. The sample includes 250,000 to 400,000 clones, under 90% of them seen just once. Sequencing was carried out using PBMCs or T cells enriched from blood (not recorded which). Receptors originate from a man between 60 and 75 years old who had recovered from COVID-19.

The chain couples TRBV28 to TRBJ2-5, with unresolved D. CDR1 and CDR2 from the germline V gene are MDHEN and SYDVKM. Trimming removed 5 bases at V and 5 bases at J, with 9 bases between. The CDR3 contains 12 residues. The CDR3 DNA reads TGTGCCAGCAGTAGCATGCGGGAGACCCAGTACTTC. Translating gives CASSSMRETQYF.

This chain connects TRBV7-2 to TRBJ2-1; 13 nucleotides match TRBD2. The CDR3 runs 16 residues. V gave up 5 bases and J gave up 7 bases; unmatched junction bases: 8. Germline V lookup: CDR1 SGHTA, CDR2 FQGNSA. CDR3 sequence (DNA): TGTGCCAGCAGCCCCCGGGGGACTAGCGGGACAAATGAGCAGTTCTTC. Residues: CASSPRGTSGTNEQFF.

Comments on this clone: At one end, the junction sequence differs from germline, possibly due to a read error. This chain joins TRBV7-6 and TRBJ2-7, with 9 bases matching TRBD1. From germline, CDR1 is SGHVS and CDR2 FNYEAQ. This CDR3 has 13 amino acids. This CDR3 is CASSFFGGQGTDF. CDR3 DNA: TGTGCCAGCAGCTTTTTCGGGGGACAGGGAACGGACTTC.

This clone showed up just once. The rearrangement uses TRBV18 and TRBJ1-2; D gene ambiguous. The CDR3 length is 15 residues. Trimming left V 0 bases short and J 4 bases short, with 12 bases between. Germline V gives CDR1 KGHSH, CDR2 LQKENI. CDR3 DNA: TGTGCCAGCTCACCACCGGGAGACGGGGTCTATGGCTACACCTTC. This translates into CASSPPGDGVYGYTF.

The sample holds one count of this clone. The gene calls are TRBV10-1 and TRBJ2-2; 8 bases agree with TRBD2. Germline CDR1 WNHNN, CDR2 SYGVQD (reference sequence). The length of the CDR3 is 15 residues. Germline trimming cut 5 bases from V and 5 bases from J; bases unmatched to any gene: 7. The DNA of the CDR3 is TGCGCCAGCAGTCCGCGACTAGCGAGGACCGGGGAGCTGTTTTTT. This translates into CASSPRLARTGELFF.

This clone was observed a handful of times. Other nucleotide sequences in the sample specify the same CDR3. The chain carries TRBV18 and TRBJ1-5; the match to TRBD1 covers 11 bases. The germline gives CDR1 KGHSH, CDR2 LQKENI. The V and J ends lost 3 bases and 7 bases, in that order; junction bases with no gene match: 2. The CDR3 is 14 residues long. CDR3 region: CASSPGTGGQPQHF. The CDR3 DNA is TGTGCCAGCTCACCCGGGACAGGGGGGCAGCCCCAGCATTTT.

J is TRBJ1-3 and V is TRBV18; D gene unclear. V shed 6 bases and J shed 3 bases, with 15 bases lying between them. The CDR3 extends over 15 amino acids. Germline values: CDR1 KGHSH, CDR2 LQKENI. The CDR3 loop is CASSPRGERGNTIYF. CDR3 DNA: TGTGCCAGCTCCCCTCGGGGAGAACGTGGAAACACCATATATTTT.

The chain joins TRBV20-1 to TRBJ1-5, with TRBD1 matching over 10 bases. CDR1 DFQATT and CDR2 SNEGSKA come from the germline V gene (reference sequence). V gave up 3 bases and J gave up 7 bases; unmatched junction bases: 6. The length of the CDR3 is 14 residues. The CDR3 protein is CSASPGQGRQPQHF. The CDR3, as DNA: TGCAGTGCTAGTCCGGGACAGGGGAGGCAGCCCCAGCATTTT.

The chain joins TRBV29-1 to TRBJ1-1; D not resolved. The CDR3 spans 13 residues. V gave up 7 bases and J gave up 0 bases, with 12 bases separating them. Germline CDR1 is SQVTM and CDR2 is ANQGSEA. DNA for the CDR3: TGCAGCGCCACAGTATTTGTGAACACTGAAGCTTTCTTT. It encodes CSATVFVNTEAFF.

The chain employs TRBV4-1 and TRBJ1-1, with D possibly matching TRBD1 (5 bases). The V end was cut by 0 bases, the J end by 2 bases, with 7 bases between. In germline, CDR1 is MGHRA, CDR2 YSYEKL. The CDR3 totals 14 residues. CDR3 loop: CASSQEQGNTEAFF. DNA for the CDR3: TGCGCCAGCAGCCAAGAGCAGGGAAACACTGAAGCTTTCTTT.

The rearrangement uses TRBV7-9 and TRBJ1-1, with D possibly matching TRBD1 (6 bases). Germline assignment: CDR1 SEHNR and CDR2 FQNEAQ (reference sequence). There are 15 residues in the CDR3. The V gene lost 5 bases and the J gene lost 1 base, with 14 bases spanning the gap. CDR3 region: CASSPPAQGNTEAFF. CDR3 in DNA: TGTGCCAGCAGCCCCCCGGCACAGGGGAACACTGAAGCTTTCTTT.

The gene calls are TRBV28 and TRBJ1-3; no firm D call. CDR1 is MDHEN, CDR2 SYDVKM, per germline. V was cut by 5 bases and J by 4 bases, with 12 bases left in between. CDR3 length: 14 amino acids. This CDR3 is CASSPTSAGNTIYF. The CDR3 nucleotides read TGTGCCAGCAGTCCAACTAGCGCGGGAAACACCATATATTTT.

The V call is TRBV11-2, the J call TRBJ2-3; 7 bases fit TRBD2. V trimming: 0 bases; J trimming: 2 bases; junction bases outside the gene matches: 5. CDR1 and CDR2 from the germline V gene are SGHAT and FQNNGV. The CDR3 is 16 amino acids. CDR3 sequence: CASSLDPAGSTDTQYF. CDR3 nucleotide sequence: TGTGCCAGCAGCTTAGATCCAGCGGGGTCCACAGATACGCAGTATTTT.

The V and J genes are TRBV9 and TRBJ2-1; 7 nucleotides agree with TRBD2. Trimming cost V 0 bases and J 10 bases; bases outside gene matches: 4. The CDR3 extends over 13 amino acids. Germline loops: CDR1 SGDLS, CDR2 YYNGEE. CDR3: CASSVGEGFEQFF. The DNA for the CDR3 is TGTGCCAGCAGCGTAGGGGAGGGGTTCGAGCAGTTCTTC.